Only a few counts were recorded for the clone carrying this T cell receptor (beta chain). Its antigen is undetermined. CDR1 MNHNS and CDR2 SASEGT come from the germline V gene. The CDR3 is made up of 14 amino acids. V lost 4 bases, J lost 6 bases, and 1 base stayed unmatched. These data come from a study of vaccination and CD4 T cells after COVID-19. Study in general: The stimulating agents, overlapping spike peptides, came from SARS-CoV-2, HCoV-NL63, HCoV-OC43 and HCoV-229E.

Treatment of the sample: approximately 9-day PBMC culture with coronavirus spike peptide pools or control peptides (ViraFEST assay). Cultured CD4+ T cells had their DNA profiled by the Oncomine TCR Beta short-read assay. From cultured CD4+ T cells, genomic DNA was extracted. TCRdb itself ran the PCR reads through MiXCR, one entry per CDR3 protein. The table has about 13,000 distinct CDR3 sequences, over 45% seen once. General observations from the study: No early post-infection timepoints were studied, and convalescent patients studied were relatively few.

Material for sequencing was CD4+ T cells from blood, cultured in vitro. The V gene is TRBV6-1, the J gene TRBJ1-6; 9 bases agree with TRBD1. This TCR was sampled from a human donor who had recovered from COVID-19. The CDR3 loop reads CASSADRGNSPLHF. In DNA form, the CDR3 reads TGTGCCAGCAGTGCGGACAGGGGTAATTCACCCCTCCACTTT.